What follows describes a single T cell receptor beta chain. Its antigen is as yet unknown. This sample was taken from a study of CXCR3-negative and CXCR3-positive naive CD8 T cells. Study-wide points: Similarly elevated diversity marked both naive subsets, with memory CD8+ cells showing far lower diversity. TRB CDR3 hydrophobicity was greater in CXCR3-positive naive cells than in CXCR3-negative naive cells.

Identification of naive CD8+ T cells rested on CD45RO-CCR7+CD27+CD95- status. Per the germline V gene, CDR1 is PRHDT and CDR2 is FYEKMQ (reference sequence). The CDR3 is 15 residues long. TRB cDNA was prepared as libraries by UMI-labeled 5' RACE. TCRdb processed the 5' RACE reads again and assigns one entry to each CDR3 protein, with no DNA. The sample shows some 60,000 distinct CDR3 sequences, and 0.5% to 0.55% sits with its ten largest clones. The TCR comes from a human donor in good health. Some clones in this sample may be carry-over from other donors' samples. Input material: naive CXCR3+ CD8+ T cells from blood. Specified subset: CD45RO-CCR7+CD27+CD95- naive CD8+ T cells expressing CXCR3 (TNR3+). This chain links TRBV13 with TRBJ1-2; checking the TCRdb D call of TRBD1 is not possible without DNA. Here the CDR3 reads CASSFMGGVGYAYTF.